This T cell receptor (beta chain) was found in a study of OX40 agonist ivuxolimab in advanced cancers. Study-level information: Patients took ivuxolimab, an agonistic anti-OX40 (CD134) antibody. While on treatment, patients had intravenous ivuxolimab at 0.01 to 10 mg/kg every 2 weeks.

Turning to this clone: What it binds is unknown.

Produced via immunoSEQ multiplex PCR; TCRdb's table is partial and in-frame only. This table has 60,000 to 75,000 clones, 84% appearing once. The CDR3 extends over 16 amino acids. CDR1 is SEHNR and CDR2 is FQNEAQ in the germline V gene (reference sequence). Trimming removed 5 bases from V and 7 bases from J; junction bases left unmatched: 11. General study results and limits: On average, CD8+ T cells showed a greater number of expanded clones than CD4+. At 0.1 to 3.0 mg/kg and by week 6, CD4+ and CD8+ T cells in the blood had expanded clonally.

The chain carries TRBV7-9 and TRBJ2-1, with 10 bases that match TRBD1. The sequencing here drew on CD4+ or CD8+ T cells sorted from blood, taken in a trial of the OX40 agonist ivuxolimab. The source is an adult with an advanced solid tumor such as melanoma, head and neck, liver or kidney cancer. CDR3 amino acids: CASSRMTGTGANEQFF. The DNA for the CDR3 is TGTGCCAGCAGCCGTATGACCGGGACAGGGGCTAATGAGCAGTTCTTC. The full variable domain, with the rest looked up from reference TRBV7-9 and TRBJ2-1, is DTGVSQNPRHKITKRGQNVTFRCDPISEHNRLYWYRQTLGQGPEFLTYFQNEAQLEKSRLLSDRFSAERPKGSFSTLEIQRTEQGDSAMYLCASSRMTGTGANEQFFGPGTRLTVL.